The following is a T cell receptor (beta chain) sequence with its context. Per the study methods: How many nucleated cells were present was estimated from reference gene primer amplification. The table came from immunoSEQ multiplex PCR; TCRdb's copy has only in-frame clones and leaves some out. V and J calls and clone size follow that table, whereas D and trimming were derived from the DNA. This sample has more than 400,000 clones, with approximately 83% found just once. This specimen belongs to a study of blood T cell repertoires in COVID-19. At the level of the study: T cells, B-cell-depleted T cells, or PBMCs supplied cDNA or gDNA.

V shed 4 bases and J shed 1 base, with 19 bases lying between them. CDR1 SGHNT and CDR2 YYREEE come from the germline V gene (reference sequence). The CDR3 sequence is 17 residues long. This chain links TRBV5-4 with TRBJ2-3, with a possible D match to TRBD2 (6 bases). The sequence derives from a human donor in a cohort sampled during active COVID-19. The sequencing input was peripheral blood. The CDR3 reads CASSIDIGEEGTDTQYF. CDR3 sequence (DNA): TGTGCCAGCAGCATAGACATAGGGGAGGAGGGCACAGATACGCAGTATTTT.